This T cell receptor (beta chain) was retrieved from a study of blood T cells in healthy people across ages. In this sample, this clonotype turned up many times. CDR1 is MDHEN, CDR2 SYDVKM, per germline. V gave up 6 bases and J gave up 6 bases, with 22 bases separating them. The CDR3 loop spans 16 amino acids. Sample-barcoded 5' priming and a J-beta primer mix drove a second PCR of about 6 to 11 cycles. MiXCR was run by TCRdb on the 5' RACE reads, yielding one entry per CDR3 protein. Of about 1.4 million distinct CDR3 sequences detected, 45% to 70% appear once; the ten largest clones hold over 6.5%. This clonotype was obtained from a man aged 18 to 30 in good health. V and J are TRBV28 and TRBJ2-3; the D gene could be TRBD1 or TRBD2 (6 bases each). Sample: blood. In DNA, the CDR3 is TGTGCCAGCAGCCCATCTGGAGGGATAACAGGGGATACGCAGTATTTT. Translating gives CASSPSGGITGDTQYF.